Here is one T cell receptor (beta chain) with its context. What it recognizes is unknown. This entry comes from a study of response to subunit inactivated influenza vaccine. Study-wide results and caveats: Only a handful of new T cells, the authors suggested, are recruited with each seasonal influenza vaccination.

MiXCR, applied by TCRdb to the RT-PCR reads, yields one record per CDR3 protein. The sample contains roughly 700,000 distinct CDR3 sequences, approximately 15% of which appear only once. Sequencing was performed on PBMCs from blood, taken 14 days before vaccination. This clonotype was obtained from a man in his fifties who received an inactivated influenza vaccine.

CDR3 sequence: CASSLARVSTNTGELFF. The DNA for the CDR3 is TGTGCCAGCAGTTTAGCTAGGGTCAGTACGAACACCGGGGAGCTGTTTTTT. The V call is TRBV12-3 or TRBV12-4, the J call TRBJ2-2; D call uncertain. V dropped 0 bases and J dropped 0 bases, with 11 bases sitting between them. This CDR3 has 17 amino acids.